Shown below are 21 T cell receptor beta chains from a single sample sequenced in a study of OX40 agonist ivuxolimab in advanced cancers. Data came from immunoSEQ multiplex PCR; TCRdb stores just in-frame clones and leaves some out. Among some 85,000 clones listed, 88% were seen once. Here the sequenced sample was CD4+ or CD8+ T cells sorted from blood, taken in a trial of the OX40 agonist ivuxolimab. The receptors were sampled from an adult with an advanced solid tumor such as melanoma, head and neck, liver or kidney cancer.

The genes are TRBV27 and TRBJ2-7; possible D gene TRBD1, 5 bases. The CDR3 contains 14 residues. V was clipped by 0 bases and J by 5 bases, with 11 bases between them. In germline, CDR1 is MNHEY, CDR2 SMNVEV (reference sequence). CDR3 loop: CASSLSVGLDEQYF. The CDR3 DNA sequence: TGTGCCAGCAGTTTATCGGTGGGGCTGGACGAGCAGTACTTC.

This clone was seen only once. The chain joins TRBV28 to TRBJ1-1; D is undetermined. Germline assignment: CDR1 MDHEN and CDR2 SYDVKM. This CDR3 region has 14 residues. V lost 2 bases and J 1 base, leaving 8 bases between the germline ends. CDR3 sequence reads: CASSLERENTEAFF. The CDR3 coding sequence is TGTGCCAGCAGTTTAGAAAGGGAGAACACTGAAGCTTTCTTT. The full variable domain, rest sourced from reference TRBV28 and TRBJ1-1, is DVKVTQSSRYLVKRTGEKVFLECVQDMDHENMFWYRQDPGLGLRLIYFSYDVKMKEKGDIPEGYSVSREKKERFSLILESASTNQTSMYLCASSLERENTEAFFGQGTRLTVV.

The genes are TRBV5-4 and TRBJ2-4; 9 nucleotides agree with TRBD1. CDR1 is SGHNT, CDR2 YYREEE, per germline (reference sequence). The CDR3 is 18 amino acids. J was trimmed by 1 base and V by 0 bases; bases with no gene match: 8. CDR3 bases: TGTGCCAGCAGCTTGGGGGGGGACAGGGCGAGCGCCAAAAACATTCAGTACTTC. Residues: CASSLGGDRASAKNIQYF.

The chain is built from TRBV14 and TRBJ2-1, with D hard to call. Germline V gene sequence: CDR1 SGHDN, CDR2 FVKESK. The V end was cut by 5 bases, the J end by 4 bases, with 6 bases between. This CDR3 is 12 amino acids long. The CDR3, as DNA: TGTGCCAGCAGCTACCGATACAATGAGCAGTTCTTC. Protein sequence: CASSYRYNEQFF.

Turning to this clone: Additional DNA sequences in this sample encode the identical CDR3. The chain combines TRBV30 with TRBJ2-5; D is unresolved. Germline CDR1 GTSNPN, CDR2 SVGIG (reference sequence). V lost 2 bases, J lost 4 bases, and 2 bases lay in between. This CDR3 region has 10 residues. CDR3 amino acids: CAWSRETQYF. DNA for the CDR3: TGTGCCTGGAGTAGAGAGACCCAGTACTTC. Looking up the rest from reference TRBV30 and TRBJ2-5 gives the full variable domain: SQTIHQWPATLVQPVGSPLSLECTVEGTSNPNLYWYRQAAGRGLQLLFYSVGIGQISSEVPQNLSASRPQDRQFILSSKKLLLSDSGFYLCAWSRETQYFGPGTRLLVL.

The CDR3 protein is CASSIGRDSEKLFF. The CDR3 nucleotides are TGTGCCAGTAGTATCGGAAGGGATTCTGAAAAACTGTTTTTT. V is TRBV19 and J is TRBJ1-4; D gene unclear. This CDR3 region has 14 residues. The germline gives CDR1 LNHDA, CDR2 SQIVND (reference sequence). The germline V and J ends were trimmed by 3 bases and 7 bases, with 12 bases remaining between them.

This sequence joins TRBV6-5 and TRBJ2-4; D remains ambiguous. The CDR3 is 15 amino acids. The V gene lost 0 bases and the J gene lost 3 bases, with 9 bases spanning the gap. Germline CDR1 is MNHEY and CDR2 is SVGAGI. DNA for the CDR3: TGTGCCAGCAGTTACTCGTCGGGCTACAAAAACATTCAGTACTTC. This sequence encodes CASSYSSGYKNIQYF.

V is TRBV12-5 and J is TRBJ2-2, with D possibly TRBD2 on 6 matching bases. CDR1 is LGHNT, CDR2 FRNRAP, per germline. The CDR3 is 14 residues long. Trimming pared 5 bases from V and 7 bases from J, leaving 14 bases between. The CDR3 region is CASGAGRRGGELFF. The CDR3 DNA reads TGTGCTAGTGGTGCGGGACGTCGGGGCGGGGAGCTGTTTTTT. Combining the CDR3 with reference TRBV12-5 and TRBJ2-2 gives the whole variable domain DARVTQTPRHKVTEMGQEVTMRCQPILGHNTVFWYRQTMMQGLELLAYFRNRAPLDDSGMPKDRFSAEMPDATLATLKIQPSEPRDSAVYFCASGAGRRGGELFFGEGSRLTVL.

The V gene is TRBV5-1, the J gene TRBJ2-1; the match to TRBD2 covers 14 bases. The trim removed 6 bases at V and 6 bases at J, leaving 14 bases unmatched. CDR3 length: 18 residues. CDR1 SGHRS and CDR2 YFSETQ come from the germline V gene. The CDR3 region is CASNPGRLAGGPPNEQFF. The DNA for the CDR3 is TGCGCCAGCAACCCTGGGAGACTAGCGGGAGGGCCCCCCAATGAGCAGTTCTTC.

The chain joins TRBV7-3 to TRBJ2-1, with a tentative D call TRBD2 (5 bases). CDR1 and CDR2 from the germline V gene are SGHTA and FQGTGA. CDR3 size: 15 residues. Trimming cost V 6 bases and J 4 bases, with 16 bases left between them. CDR3 nucleotide sequence: TGTGCCAGCAGTTTAGCCAGCGGAGGTTACAATGAGCAGTTCTTC. It encodes CASSLASGGYNEQFF.

The J gene is TRBJ2-1, the V gene TRBV19; TRBD2 matches at 7 bases. J was trimmed by 5 bases and V by 1 base; bases with no gene match: 8. This CDR3 has 16 amino acids. From germline, CDR1 is LNHDA and CDR2 SQIVND (reference sequence). The CDR3 DNA follows: TGTGCCAGTAGTATAGGGGGGGGGAGATCCCACAATGAGCAGTTCTTC. Translated: CASSIGGGRSHNEQFF.

In DNA form, the CDR3 reads TGCGCCAGCAGCCTCGCCCCGGCAGATGAAAAACTGTTTTTT. Its protein product is CASSLAPADEKLFF. The V and J genes are TRBV4-3 and TRBJ1-4; D not certain. Trimming left V 4 bases short and J 6 bases short, with 12 bases between. Germline lookup yields CDR1 LGHNA and CDR2 YSLEER. CDR3 length equals 14 residues.

This clone appeared a single time. The gene calls are TRBV9 and TRBJ2-5; D perhaps matches TRBD1 (6 bases). This CDR3 region has 16 residues. V was clipped by 4 bases and J by 1 base, with 17 bases between them. The V gene's germline CDR1 is SGDLS and CDR2 YYNGEE. The CDR3 region is CASSSRGRGIQETQYF. The CDR3 DNA is TGTGCCAGCAGCTCCCGGGGCAGGGGTATCCAAGAGACCCAGTACTTC.

This rearrangement joins TRBV5-1 to TRBJ2-1; 10 bases fit TRBD2. The CDR3 has 16 amino acids. V gave up 4 bases and J gave up 9 bases; unmatched junction bases: 13. The germline V gene encodes CDR1 SGHRS and CDR2 YFSETQ. CDR3 DNA: TGCGCCAGCAGCCCTAGAGCGGGAGGGCGAGAGGGTGAGCAGTTCTTC. Its protein is CASSPRAGGREGEQFF.

The rearrangement joins TRBV11-2 to TRBJ2-2; 9 nucleotides agree with TRBD2. Germline V gene lookup returns CDR1 SGHAT and CDR2 FQNNGV. There are 14 residues in the CDR3. The V gene end was trimmed by 4 bases and the J gene end by 6 bases; junction bases not matched to a gene: 3. In nucleotides, the CDR3 is TGTGCCAGCAGCTCGTGGACTAGCGCCGGGGAGCTGTTTTTT. It encodes CASSSWTSAGELFF.

V is TRBV19 and J is TRBJ2-1; D is possibly TRBD2 (6 bases). V lost 7 bases, J lost 2 bases, and 12 bases lay in between. The germline gives CDR1 LNHDA, CDR2 SQIVND (reference sequence). CDR3 length equals 14 residues. CDR3 coding DNA: TGTGCCAGTACGGGGACTCAGACCTACAATGAGCAGTTCTTC. It translates to CASTGTQTYNEQFF.

The rearrangement joins TRBV7-3 to TRBJ2-7; D gene uncertain. The CDR3 has 13 amino acids. Germline V lookup: CDR1 SGHTA, CDR2 FQGTGA. V was shortened by 2 bases and J by 5 bases, with 10 bases between the two germline ends. The CDR3 spells CASSLGVSHEQYF. CDR3 nucleotides: TGTGCCAGCAGCTTAGGGGTATCCCACGAGCAGTACTTC. The variable domain in full, completed from reference TRBV7-3 and TRBJ2-7, reads GAGVSQTPSNKVTEKGKYVELRCDPISGHTALYWYRQSLGQGPEFLIYFQGTGAADDSGLPNDRFFAVRPEGSVSTLKIQRTERGDSAVYLCASSLGVSHEQYFGPGTRLTVT.

The rearrangement uses TRBV10-3 and TRBJ1-1; D not certain. There are 15 residues in the CDR3. Between the trimmed V and J ends, which lost 3 bases and 3 bases, there was a span of 14 bases. Germline CDR1 is ENHRY and CDR2 is SYGVKD. CDR3 protein: CAISEFSDRHTEAFF. CDR3 coding DNA: TGTGCCATCAGTGAATTCTCCGATCGCCACACTGAAGCTTTCTTT.

V usage is TRBV6-5 and J usage is TRBJ1-5, with D perhaps matching TRBD1 (6 bases). V lost 9 bases and J lost 2, with 11 bases in between. Looked up from germline, CDR1 is MNHEY and CDR2 is SVGAGI. The CDR3 is made up of 13 amino acids. The CDR3 DNA follows: TGTGCCAGTACCAGGGGAGGCAATCAGCCCCAGCATTTT. As protein: CASTRGGNQPQHF.

This chain uses TRBV7-3 with TRBJ2-3, with 8 bases matching TRBD2. V was clipped by 4 bases and J by 4 bases; unmatched bases: 4. Germline V CDR1 and CDR2: SGHTA, FQGTGA. The CDR3 contains 14 residues. DNA for the CDR3: TGTGCCAGCAGCTCAGAGCGGGAGTCAGATACGCAGTATTTT. The encoded protein is CASSSERESDTQYF.

The genes are TRBV18 and TRBJ1-3; 8 bases line up with TRBD1. Germline values: CDR1 KGHSH, CDR2 LQKENI. V was clipped by 3 bases and J by 8 bases; unmatched bases: 6. The CDR3 covers 14 residues. The CDR3 protein is CASSPNGQGHTIYF. The CDR3, as DNA: TGTGCCAGCTCACCGAATGGACAGGGCCACACCATATATTTT.